This T cell receptor beta chain was retrieved from a study of CD8+ T cells in alopecia areata. Study findings and constraints: Scalp clonality and expanded CD8+ clones among the top 100 were significantly decreased by tofacitinib. Amid tofacitinib therapy, many expanded lesional clones stayed present in scalp and blood. One nonresponder leaves baseline CD8+ expansion's link to response uncertain.

This clone appeared a single time. Its target is not known. Germline V gene lookup returns CDR1 LNHDA and CDR2 SQIVND (reference sequence). The CDR3 extends over 15 amino acids. The trim removed 6 bases at V and 4 bases at J, leaving 6 bases unmatched. Following RNA extraction, reverse transcription yielded cDNA that acted as the sequencing template. The repertoire was sequenced with immunoSEQ multiplex PCR; TCRdb's copy has only in-frame clones and lacks some. This table holds approximately 150,000 clones, around 60% found once. Treatment specified: oral pan-JAK inhibitor, 5-10 mg twice daily. Here the sequenced sample was CD4+ T cells sorted from blood, taken at week 24, from a patient treated with tofacitinib. The J gene is TRBJ2-2, the V gene TRBV19, with TRBD1 matching over 9 bases. The TCR originated in a human donor with alopecia areata. The CDR3 DNA sequence: TGTGCCAGTAGCCCGGGACAGGGAATCACCGGGGAGCTGTTTTTT. Translated: CASSPGQGITGELFF.